The 32 T cell receptor beta chains presented below share a single source sample, sequenced in a study of blood T cell repertoires in COVID-19. Generated by immunoSEQ multiplex PCR, the TCRdb table keeps only in-frame clones and is missing some. The sample includes about 97,000 clones, around 90% of them seen just once. The source material was peripheral blood. These receptors all stem from a man aged 50 to 59 with acute or convalescent COVID-19.

Within the sample, this clone is large (0.1 to 1%). The V and J genes are TRBV7-6 and TRBJ2-5, with D perhaps TRBD1 (6 bases). The germline V and J ends were trimmed by 5 bases and 4 bases, with 14 bases remaining between them. The CDR3 is 14 residues long. CDR1 is SGHVS, CDR2 FNYEAQ, per germline. DNA for the CDR3: TGTGCCAGCAGCCCGCGTATAGGGGGAGAGACCCAGTACTTC. Its protein is CASSPRIGGETQYF.

The chain employs TRBV28 and TRBJ2-6; TRBD1 aligns across 8 bases. Germline V lookup: CDR1 MDHEN, CDR2 SYDVKM. V lost 6 bases and J lost 2; bases outside the gene matches: 15. The CDR3 sequence is 19 residues long. The CDR3 bases are TGTGCCAGCAGCACCCTTTGGACAGGGATACATGCTGGGGCCAACGTCCTGACTTTC. As protein: CASSTLWTGIHAGANVLTF.

The chain links TRBV19 to TRBJ1-5; D uncertain. The CDR3 covers 15 residues. Trimming left V 2 bases short and J 0 bases short, with 8 bases between. CDR1 and CDR2 (germline): LNHDA, SQIVND (reference sequence). The CDR3 loop reads CASSIMGDSNQPQHF. Here the CDR3 DNA reads TGTGCCAGTAGTATAATGGGCGATAGCAATCAGCCCCAGCATTTT. Supplemented by reference TRBV19 and TRBJ1-5, the full variable domain reads DGGITQSPKYLFRKEGQNVTLSCEQNLNHDAMYWYRQDPGQGLRLIYYSQIVNDFQKGDIAEGYSVSREKKESFPLTVTSAQKNPTAFYLCASSIMGDSNQPQHFGDGTRLSIL.

This chain connects TRBV6-2 or TRBV6-3 to TRBJ1-5, with 8 bases that match TRBD1. This CDR3 region has 16 residues. Germline assignment: CDR1 MNHEY and CDR2 SVGEGT. V trimming: 3 bases; J trimming: 6 bases; junction bases outside the gene matches: 10. The CDR3 DNA reads TGTGCCAGCAGTTATTTTGGGACAGGAATTGGTCAGCCCCAGCATTTT. This sequence encodes CASSYFGTGIGQPQHF.

V is TRBV4-1 and J is TRBJ1-5, with D possibly being TRBD1 (6 bases). This CDR3 region has 14 residues. Germline V gene sequence: CDR1 MGHRA, CDR2 YSYEKL. V gave up 1 base and J gave up 7 bases, with 11 bases separating them. As DNA, the CDR3 is TGCGCCAGCAGCCAAGTGCAGGGGACGCAGCCCCAGCATTTT. Its translation is CASSQVQGTQPQHF.

This chain links TRBV18 with TRBJ2-1; 9 bases align to TRBD1. The V gene's germline CDR1 is KGHSH and CDR2 LQKENI. V lost 9 bases and J lost 0; bases outside the gene matches: 9. There are 16 residues in the CDR3. The CDR3 spells CASYRDRASSYNEQFF. CDR3 in DNA: TGTGCCAGTTACCGGGACAGGGCGAGCTCCTACAATGAGCAGTTCTTC. Supplemented by reference TRBV18 and TRBJ2-1, the full variable domain reads NAGVMQNPRHLVRRRGQEARLRCSPMKGHSHVYWYRQLPEEGLKFMVYLQKENIIDESGMPKERFSAEFPKEGPSILRIQQVVRGDSAAYFCASYRDRASSYNEQFFGPGTRLTVL.

The V and J genes are TRBV9 and TRBJ1-5; weak D call: TRBD1 (5 bases). The CDR3 spans 15 residues. CDR1 and CDR2 (germline): SGDLS, YYNGEE. Trimming pared 0 bases from V and 4 bases from J, leaving 11 bases between. CDR3 amino acids: CASSVDGRGNQPQHF. The CDR3 DNA sequence: TGTGCCAGCAGCGTAGATGGGAGGGGAAATCAGCCCCAGCATTTT. The full variable domain, in which reference TRBV9 and TRBJ1-5 provide the parts outside the CDR3, is DSGVTQTPKHLITATGQRVTLRCSPRSGDLSVYWYQQSLDQGLQFLIQYYNGEERAKGNILERFSAQQFPDLHSELNLSSLELGDSALYFCASSVDGRGNQPQHFGDGTRLSIL.

The CDR3 reads CASISQAGAGYGYTF. The CDR3 DNA sequence: TGTGCCAGCATCTCTCAAGCAGGGGCCGGCTATGGCTACACCTTC. J is TRBJ1-2 and V is TRBV28; D possibly corresponds to TRBD1 (6 bases). This CDR3 has 15 residues. The germline gives CDR1 MDHEN, CDR2 SYDVKM. The V end was cut by 7 bases, the J end by 4 bases, with 19 bases between.

The rearrangement joins TRBV7-9 to TRBJ2-1, with TRBD1 matching 11 bases. Germline CDR1 is SEHNR and CDR2 is FQNEAQ (reference sequence). J gave up 8 bases and V 10 bases, and 22 bases lay outside the gene matches. The CDR3 covers 18 residues. DNA for the CDR3: TGTGCCACCAACGCCCCCCGAGGACAGGGGGCCGTTTTTGATGAGCAGTTCTTC. This translates into CATNAPRGQGAVFDEQFF.

The chain employs TRBV11-3 and TRBJ2-1; TRBD1 matches at 8 bases. Germline V gene data show CDR1 as SGHNT and CDR2 as YENEEA. The CDR3 length is 15 residues. The V and J ends lost 8 bases and 8 bases, in that order; junction bases with no gene match: 14. As DNA, the CDR3 is TGTGCCAGCGATAATAGCCAGGGGGCCTGGGATGAGCAGTTCTTC. This encodes CASDNSQGAWDEQFF.

This chain links TRBV7-3 with TRBJ2-1, with 9 bases fitting TRBD1. The CDR3 length is 15 residues. Germline trimming cut 4 bases from V and 8 bases from J; bases unmatched to any gene: 9. CDR1 SGHTA and CDR2 FQGTGA come from the germline V gene. CDR3 DNA sequence: TGTGCCAGCAGCTCAACGGGACAGGGAAACGATGAGCAGTTCTTC. Translating it yields CASSSTGQGNDEQFF.

This sequence joins TRBV2 and TRBJ2-5, with 12 bases lining up with TRBD2. The germline gives CDR1 SNHLY, CDR2 FYNNEI. J lost 0 bases, V lost 6 bases, and 8 bases had no gene match. The CDR3 loop spans 17 amino acids. The CDR3 reads CASRWQTSGGYQETQYF. CDR3 coding DNA: TGTGCCAGCAGGTGGCAAACTAGCGGGGGGTACCAAGAGACCCAGTACTTC.

The J gene is TRBJ2-5, the V gene TRBV15, with TRBD1 identical over 9 bases. Germline-derived CDR1 and CDR2 are LNHNV and YYDKDF (reference sequence). The CDR3 is made up of 15 amino acids. V shed 3 bases, J shed 5 bases, and the junction held 7 bases outside the gene matches. DNA for the CDR3: TGTGCCACCAGCAGCCCAACAGGGGGCGTTGAGACCCAGTACTTC. Protein sequence: CATSSPTGGVETQYF. Full variable domain (outside the CDR3, taken from reference TRBV15 and TRBJ2-5): DAMVIQNPRYQVTQFGKPVTLSCSQTLNHNVMYWYQQKSSQAPKLLFHYYDKDFNNEADTPDNFQSRRPNTSFCFLDIRSPGLGDTAMYLCATSSPTGGVETQYFGPGTRLLVL.

This chain uses TRBV9 with TRBJ2-3; 10 positions agree with TRBD1. In germline, CDR1 is SGDLS, CDR2 YYNGEE. This CDR3 spans 17 amino acids. J was trimmed by 9 bases and V by 0 bases; bases with no gene match: 13. The CDR3 is CASSVAGTGVGAGTQYF. DNA of the CDR3: TGTGCCAGCAGCGTAGCAGGGACAGGGGTGGGAGCTGGGACGCAGTATTTT.

The gene calls are TRBV18 and TRBJ1-5, with D possibly matching TRBD1 (6 bases). The CDR3 sequence is 14 residues long. V lost 4 bases and J 2 bases, leaving 9 bases between the germline ends. Germline CDR1 is KGHSH and CDR2 is LQKENI. The CDR3 is CASSQGVGNQPQHF. The CDR3 DNA reads TGTGCCAGCTCACAGGGGGTGGGCAATCAGCCCCAGCATTTT.

The chain joins TRBV9 to TRBJ1-3, with 8 positions matching TRBD1. Germline V CDR1 and CDR2: SGDLS, YYNGEE. V shed 4 bases and J 0 bases; nucleotides not matched to a gene: 12. CDR3 length equals 18 residues. CDR3 sequence: CASSSGTGLRNSGNTIYF. Here the CDR3 DNA reads TGTGCCAGCAGCTCAGGGACAGGCTTGCGTAACTCTGGAAACACCATATATTTT. Full variable domain (outside the CDR3, taken from reference TRBV9 and TRBJ1-3): DSGVTQTPKHLITATGQRVTLRCSPRSGDLSVYWYQQSLDQGLQFLIQYYNGEERAKGNILERFSAQQFPDLHSELNLSSLELGDSALYFCASSSGTGLRNSGNTIYFGEGSWLTVV.

The rearrangement uses TRBV5-1 and TRBJ1-3; 9 bases are a match to TRBD1. The ends lost 4 bases at V and 7 bases at J; junction bases unmatched: 9. Per the germline V gene, CDR1 is SGHRS and CDR2 is YFSETQ. The CDR3 runs to 15 residues. The CDR3 nucleotides read TGCGCCAGCAGCGGCAGGACAGGGGAGGGGAACACCATATATTTT. Encoded protein: CASSGRTGEGNTIYF. Full variable domain (missing parts from reference TRBV5-1 and TRBJ1-3): KAGVTQTPRYLIKTRGQQVTLSCSPISGHRSVSWYQQTPGQGLQFLFEYFSETQRNKGNFPGRFSGRQFSNSRSEMNVSTLELGDSALYLCASSGRTGEGNTIYFGEGSWLTVV.

The chain joins TRBV19 to TRBJ1-3; perhaps TRBD1 as D (5 bases). This CDR3 has 16 residues. The germline V gene encodes CDR1 LNHDA and CDR2 SQIVND (reference sequence). V was shortened by 6 bases and J by 0 bases, with 15 bases between the two germline ends. The CDR3 DNA is TGTGCCAGTAGGTCACCCGGCGGGGGCTCTGGAAACACCATATATTTT. It encodes CASRSPGGGSGNTIYF.

The chain has TRBV5-6 and TRBJ1-2; D may be TRBD1 (6 bases). Germline CDR1 reads SGHDT; CDR2 reads YYEEEE. Trimming left V 0 bases short and J 6 bases short, with 12 bases between. This CDR3 comprises 14 residues. CDR3: CASSLAQGLNGYTF. The CDR3 DNA reads as TGTGCCAGCAGCTTGGCACAGGGCCTCAATGGCTACACCTTC.

The chain uses TRBV7-9 and TRBJ1-1; 8 nucleotides match TRBD1. The CDR3 has 16 residues. V was pared by 4 bases and J by 4 bases, with 11 bases of the junction left unmatched. CDR1 is SEHNR and CDR2 is FQNEAQ in the germline V gene (reference sequence). This chain's CDR3 is CASSSKNYRGGTEAFF. CDR3 sequence (DNA): TGTGCCAGCAGCTCGAAAAACTACAGGGGGGGCACTGAAGCTTTCTTT.

The chain uses TRBV3-1 (or the pseudogene TRBV3-2) and TRBJ2-2, with TRBD2 as a possible D gene (5 bases). Germline-derived CDR1 and CDR2 are LGHDT and YNNKEL (reference sequence). The CDR3 sequence is 12 residues long. Trimming took off 4 bases at V and 8 bases at J, with 8 bases between the two ends. CDR3 protein: CASSLPGGELFF. CDR3 DNA: TGTGCCAGCAGCCTCCCGGGGGGGGAGCTGTTTTTT.

The genes are TRBV12-3 or TRBV12-4 and TRBJ2-7; TRBD1 might be the D (6 bases). V lost 4 bases, J lost 2 bases, and 9 bases lay in between. CDR3 size: 13 residues. This chain's CDR3 is CASSSQGPYEQYF. For the CDR3, the DNA is TGTGCCAGCAGTTCACAGGGACCCTACGAGCAGTACTTC.

This clone has more than one count but fewer than ten. The chain couples TRBV6-1 to TRBJ1-5, with D unclear. This CDR3 has 15 residues. V lost 1 base and J lost 0, with 7 bases in between. Germline values: CDR1 MNHNS, CDR2 SASEGT. CDR3 sequence: CASSEGQVSNQPQHF. CDR3 nucleotides: TGTGCCAGCAGTGAAGGTCAGGTTAGCAATCAGCCCCAGCATTTT.

The chain joins TRBV6-2 or TRBV6-3 to TRBJ2-7; D is possibly TRBD1 (5 bases). This CDR3 has 14 amino acids. V lost 0 bases to trimming and J lost 6 bases, with 12 bases between them. Germline CDR1 MNHEY, CDR2 SVGEGT. This chain's CDR3 is CASSYSQGIGEQYF. CDR3 in DNA: TGTGCCAGCAGTTACTCGCAGGGTATCGGCGAGCAGTACTTC.

The CDR3 DNA reads TGTGCCAGCAGTTTATCCCCCCGGCAGGGGGCCAGTCAGCCCCAGCATTTT. Protein sequence: CASSLSPRQGASQPQHF. The chain links TRBV27 to TRBJ1-5; 8 bases line up with TRBD1. The length of the CDR3 is 17 residues. The V and J ends lost 0 bases and 6 bases, in that order; junction bases with no gene match: 10. In germline, CDR1 is MNHEY, CDR2 SMNVEV (reference sequence).

The J gene is TRBJ1-4, the V gene TRBV19; no reliable D call. Per the germline V gene, CDR1 is LNHDA and CDR2 is SQIVND (reference sequence). The ends were cut back, 4 bases at V and 0 bases at J, with 12 bases in the middle. The CDR3 contains 16 residues. This CDR3 reads CASSSGVISTNEKLFF. The CDR3 DNA follows: TGTGCCAGTAGTAGTGGAGTCATTTCAACTAATGAAAAACTGTTTTTT. The full variable domain, with the rest looked up from reference TRBV19 and TRBJ1-4, is DGGITQSPKYLFRKEGQNVTLSCEQNLNHDAMYWYRQDPGQGLRLIYYSQIVNDFQKGDIAEGYSVSREKKESFPLTVTSAQKNPTAFYLCASSSGVISTNEKLFFGSGTQLSVL.

This CDR3 reads CASSFGTGANYGYTF. In DNA form, the CDR3 reads TGTGCCAGCAGCTTTGGGACAGGAGCTAACTATGGCTACACCTTC. This chain joins TRBV5-4 and TRBJ1-2, with TRBD1 matching 8 bases. The CDR3 covers 15 residues. Germline values: CDR1 SGHNT, CDR2 YYREEE (reference sequence). With V trimmed by 2 bases and J by 0 bases, 3 bases remained unmatched.

The chain is built from TRBV20-1 and TRBJ1-3; no firm D call. V was shortened by 6 bases and J by 4 bases, with 7 bases between the two germline ends. Germline V gene data show CDR1 as DFQATT and CDR2 as SNEGSKA (reference sequence). This CDR3 has 11 amino acids. For the CDR3, the DNA is TGCAGTGCGCAGACAGGAAACACCATATATTTT. Its protein is CSAQTGNTIYF.

The chain links TRBV30 to TRBJ1-3; TRBD1 matches 9 bases. CDR3 length: 14 amino acids. J was trimmed by 3 bases and V by 5 bases; bases with no gene match: 5. CDR1 GTSNPN and CDR2 SVGIG come from the germline V gene (reference sequence). The CDR3 loop is CAWSTGGSGNTIYF. In nucleotides, the CDR3 is TGTGCCTGGTCGACAGGGGGAAGTGGAAACACCATATATTTT. The whole variable domain, remainder taken from reference TRBV30 and TRBJ1-3, is SQTIHQWPATLVQPVGSPLSLECTVEGTSNPNLYWYRQAAGRGLQLLFYSVGIGQISSEVPQNLSASRPQDRQFILSSKKLLLSDSGFYLCAWSTGGSGNTIYFGEGSWLTVV.

The chain joins TRBV5-1 to TRBJ2-2, with 14 bases lining up with TRBD2. This CDR3 is built from 18 residues. Per germline, CDR1 SGHRS and CDR2 YFSETQ. V was clipped by 4 bases and J by 0 bases; unmatched bases: 5. CDR3 sequence reads: CASSRTSGGLANTGELFF. CDR3 DNA: TGCGCCAGCAGCCGGACTAGCGGGGGGCTCGCGAACACCGGGGAGCTGTTTTTT.

CDR3 DNA sequence: TGCGCCAGCAGCCCGTTGCCCCGGAGGGAGGAGACCCAGTACTTC. It is translated as CASSPLPRREETQYF. The chain joins TRBV5-1 to TRBJ2-5; D may be TRBD2 (6 bases). The germline CDR1 and CDR2 sequences are SGHRS and YFSETQ. Trimming took off 4 bases at V and 5 bases at J, with 18 bases between the two ends. There are 15 residues in the CDR3.

The V and J genes are TRBV11-3 and TRBJ2-1, with 8 bases matching TRBD2. The CDR3 is 15 residues long. Trimming removed 5 bases from V and 8 bases from J; junction bases left unmatched: 11. Germline V gene lookup returns CDR1 SGHNT and CDR2 YENEEA. This CDR3 reads CASSRRPGLGDEQFF. In nucleotides, the CDR3 is TGTGCCAGCAGCCGACGACCGGGACTAGGCGATGAGCAGTTCTTC.